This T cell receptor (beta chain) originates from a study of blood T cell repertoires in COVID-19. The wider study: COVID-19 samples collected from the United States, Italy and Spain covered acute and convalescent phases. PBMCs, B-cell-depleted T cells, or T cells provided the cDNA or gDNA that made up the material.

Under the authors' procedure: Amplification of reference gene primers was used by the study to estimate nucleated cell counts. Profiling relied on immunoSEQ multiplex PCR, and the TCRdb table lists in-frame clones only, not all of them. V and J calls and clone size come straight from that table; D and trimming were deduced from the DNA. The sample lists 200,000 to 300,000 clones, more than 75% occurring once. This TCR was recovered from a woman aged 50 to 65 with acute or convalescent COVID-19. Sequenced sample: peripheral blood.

CDR3 nucleotide sequence: TGCGCCACCCATGGGCGAGATACGCAGTATTTT. This gives the protein CATHGRDTQYF. This sequence joins TRBV10-1 and TRBJ2-3; unclear D gene. This CDR3 has 11 residues. V was shortened by 10 bases and J by 5 bases, with 10 bases between the two germline ends. Germline V gives CDR1 WNHNN, CDR2 SYGVQD (reference sequence).